This TCR beta chain was recovered during a study of T-cell reconstitution after alpha-beta-depleted transplantation in children. Preparing the TCRbeta library involved the use of unique molecular identifiers. TCRdb passed the PCR reads through MiXCR, listing each CDR3 protein once. The sample contains 90,000 to 100,000 distinct CDR3 sequences, roughly an eighth of which appear only once. This clonotype was counted at least ten times. The specimen was PBMCs from the stem cell graft donor, collected from the stem cell graft. The sequence was obtained from a human donor who donated a stem cell graft to a child with inherited bone marrow failure.

CDR3 nucleotides: TGTGCCAGCAGTTTAGCTCTCCGGTCCGGGGAGCTGTTTTTT. It is translated as CASSLALRSGELFF. This chain uses TRBV28 with TRBJ2-2; D remains unclear. Germline CDR1 and CDR2: MDHEN and SYDVKM. This CDR3 has 14 amino acids. V dropped 2 bases and J dropped 6 bases, with 10 bases sitting between them.